This TCR beta chain emerged from a study of early T cells in non-severe SARS-CoV-2 infection. Germline CDR1 is MNHEY and CDR2 is SVGAGI. The CDR3 runs to 14 residues. The V end was cut by 5 bases, the J end by 4 bases, with 9 bases between. A single record per CDR3 protein comes from TCRdb applying MiXCR to the 5' RACE reads. This table holds 97,000 or so distinct CDR3 sequences, under 15% found once. This clonotype was picked up a small number of times. Sequenced material: whole blood. The chain joins TRBV6-5 to TRBJ2-6; D is ambiguous. This clonotype was sampled from an adult who was a healthcare worker with PCR-confirmed SARS-CoV-2 infection or an uninfected control (not recorded which). The chain's CDR3 is CASSRSRGANVLTF. For the CDR3, the DNA is TGTGCCAGCAGTCGATCCAGAGGGGCCAACGTCCTGACTTTC.